The text below deals with one T cell receptor (beta chain). The data belong to a study of blood T cell repertoires in COVID-19. Across the whole study: Donors in the United States, Italy and Spain gave samples during acute or convalescent COVID-19.

The authors' processing: Amplification with reference gene primers provided the estimates of nucleated cell counts. This table comes from immunoSEQ multiplex PCR, and its TCRdb copy is limited to in-frame clones, with some not included. That table furnishes V, J and clone size, whereas the DNA furnished D and trimming. Of 100,000 or so clones listed, approximately 78% are singletons. Sequenced: peripheral blood. The origin of this receptor is a man aged 60 to 69 with active or convalescent COVID-19.

CDR3 loop: CASSKRNQPQHF. The CDR3 DNA reads TGTGCCAGCAGCAAGCGAAATCAGCCCCAGCATTTT. The J gene is TRBJ1-5, the V gene TRBV3-1 (or the pseudogene TRBV3-2); no firm D call. The CDR3 is 12 amino acids. Per the germline V gene, CDR1 is LGHDT and CDR2 is YNNKEL (reference sequence). The V end was cut by 5 bases, the J end by 4 bases, with 6 bases between.